This entry features one T cell receptor (beta chain) sequence. What it binds is not known. Each contributor possessed a minimum of one pre-ART and a minimum of two post-ART PBMC samples. Version v3.0 of the immunoSEQ assay ran at survey level. Clones were read by immunoSEQ multiplex PCR, and TCRdb kept only the in-frame ones, dropping some. The repertoire has 25,000 to 30,000 clones, more than 75% of them found once; the top ten carry approximately 9.2%. This entry belongs to a study of long-term antiretroviral therapy in people with HIV. Background on the study: It was about a decade after the earliest samples that the 2015 immediate-ART recommendation appeared. The study's findings and limits: The data indicate that diversity increased after ART but remained below transplant donor controls. For ART adherence, viral resistance and therapy changes, no data were available.

J lost 4 bases, V lost 4 bases, and 10 bases had no gene match. The CDR3 spans 16 residues. In germline, CDR1 is LNHDA, CDR2 SQIVND (reference sequence). Sample: unsorted PBMCs, taken 4.7 to 5 years after starting antiretroviral therapy. This receptor was obtained from a man aged 35 to 55 with HIV. The chain combines TRBV19 with TRBJ1-5, with 7 bases lining up with TRBD1. CDR3 DNA: TGTGCCAGTAGTACGATCCCGGGACAGAGTAATCAGCCCCAGCATTTT. This gives the protein CASSTIPGQSNQPQHF.